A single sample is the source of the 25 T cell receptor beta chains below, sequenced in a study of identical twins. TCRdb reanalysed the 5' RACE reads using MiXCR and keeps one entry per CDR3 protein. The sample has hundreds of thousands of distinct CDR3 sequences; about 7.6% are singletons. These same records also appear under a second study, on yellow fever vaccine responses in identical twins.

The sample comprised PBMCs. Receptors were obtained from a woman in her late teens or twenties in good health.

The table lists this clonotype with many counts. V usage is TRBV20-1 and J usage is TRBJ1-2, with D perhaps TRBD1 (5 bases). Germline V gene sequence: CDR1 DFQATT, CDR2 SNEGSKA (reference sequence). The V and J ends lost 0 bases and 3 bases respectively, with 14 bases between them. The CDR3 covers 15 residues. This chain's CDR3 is CSARDLQGEYYGYTF. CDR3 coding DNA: TGCAGTGCTAGAGATCTCCAGGGAGAGTACTATGGCTACACCTTC.

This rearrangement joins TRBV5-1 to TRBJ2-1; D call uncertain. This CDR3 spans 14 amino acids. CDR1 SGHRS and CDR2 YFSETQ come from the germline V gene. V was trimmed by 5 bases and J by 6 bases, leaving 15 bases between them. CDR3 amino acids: CASSPHYPPNEQFF. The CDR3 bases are TGCGCCAGCAGTCCACATTATCCCCCCAATGAGCAGTTCTTC.

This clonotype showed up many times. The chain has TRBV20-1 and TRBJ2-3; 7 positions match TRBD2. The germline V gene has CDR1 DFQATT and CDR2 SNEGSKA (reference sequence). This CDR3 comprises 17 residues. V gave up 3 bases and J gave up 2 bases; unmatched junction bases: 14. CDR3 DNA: TGCAGTGCTAGTCTGCTAGCGGAGACCTCCCACACAGATACGCAGTATTTT. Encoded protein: CSASLLAETSHTDTQYF.

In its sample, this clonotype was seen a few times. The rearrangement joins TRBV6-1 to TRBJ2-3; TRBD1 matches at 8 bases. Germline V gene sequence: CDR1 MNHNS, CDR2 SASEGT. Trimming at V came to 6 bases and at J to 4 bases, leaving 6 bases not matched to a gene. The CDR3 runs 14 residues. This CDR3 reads CASRTGAASDTQYF. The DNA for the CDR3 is TGTGCCAGCAGGACAGGGGCGGCTTCAGATACGCAGTATTTT.

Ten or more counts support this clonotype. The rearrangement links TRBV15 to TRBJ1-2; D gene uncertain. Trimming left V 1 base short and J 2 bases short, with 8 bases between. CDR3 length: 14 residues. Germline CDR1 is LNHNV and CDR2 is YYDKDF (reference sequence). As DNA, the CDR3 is TGTGCCACCAGCAGAGCAAACTCCAACTATGGCTACACCTTC. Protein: CATSRANSNYGYTF.

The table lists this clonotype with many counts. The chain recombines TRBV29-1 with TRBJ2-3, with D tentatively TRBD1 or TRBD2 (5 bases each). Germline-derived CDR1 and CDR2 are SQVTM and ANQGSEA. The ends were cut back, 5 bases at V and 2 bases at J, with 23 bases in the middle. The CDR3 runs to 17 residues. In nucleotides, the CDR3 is TGCAGCGTTACGAGATTGGGGGTTTCTCTATTCACAGATACGCAGTATTTT. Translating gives CSVTRLGVSLFTDTQYF.

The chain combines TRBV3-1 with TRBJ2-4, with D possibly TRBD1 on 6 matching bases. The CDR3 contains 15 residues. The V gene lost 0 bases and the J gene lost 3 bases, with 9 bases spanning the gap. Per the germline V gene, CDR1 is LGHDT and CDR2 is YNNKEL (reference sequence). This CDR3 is CASSQDRDIKNIQYF. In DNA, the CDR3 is TGTGCCAGCAGCCAAGATAGGGACATCAAAAACATTCAGTACTTC.

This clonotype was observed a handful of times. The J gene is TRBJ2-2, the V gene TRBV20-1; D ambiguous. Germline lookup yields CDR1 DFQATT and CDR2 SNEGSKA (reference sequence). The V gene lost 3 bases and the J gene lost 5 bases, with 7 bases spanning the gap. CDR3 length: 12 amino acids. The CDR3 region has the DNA TGCAGTGCTAGCGGGCCAACCGGGGAGCTGTTTTTT. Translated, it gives CSASGPTGELFF.

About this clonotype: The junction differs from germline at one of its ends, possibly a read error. CDR3 amino acids: CASSYLAGGPGTGEQFF. The CDR3 region has the DNA TGTGCCAGCAGTTACCTAGCGGGGGGCCCGGGAACCGGGGAGCAGTTTTTT. The chain couples TRBV6-5 to TRBJ2-2; TRBD2 agrees at 11 bases. CDR3 length: 17 residues. CDR1 is MNHEY, CDR2 SVGAGI, per germline.

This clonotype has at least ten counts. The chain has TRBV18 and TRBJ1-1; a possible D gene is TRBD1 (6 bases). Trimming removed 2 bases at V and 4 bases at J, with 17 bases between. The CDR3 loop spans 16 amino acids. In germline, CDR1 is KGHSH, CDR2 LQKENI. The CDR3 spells CASSPFSRGQGTEAFF. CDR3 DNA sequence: TGTGCCAGCTCACCATTCTCCCGGGGGCAGGGCACTGAAGCTTTCTTT.

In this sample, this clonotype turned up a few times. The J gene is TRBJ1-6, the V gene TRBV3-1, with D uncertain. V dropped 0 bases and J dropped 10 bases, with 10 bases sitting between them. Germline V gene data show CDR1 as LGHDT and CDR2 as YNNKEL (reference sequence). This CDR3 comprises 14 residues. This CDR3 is CASSQDGIGSPLHF. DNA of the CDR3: TGTGCCAGCAGCCAAGATGGGATTGGCTCACCCCTCCACTTT.

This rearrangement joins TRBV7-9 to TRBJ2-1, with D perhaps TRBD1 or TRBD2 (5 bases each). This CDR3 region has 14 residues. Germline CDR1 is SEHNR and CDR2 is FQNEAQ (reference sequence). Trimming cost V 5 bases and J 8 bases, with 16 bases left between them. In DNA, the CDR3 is TGTGCCAGCAGCGTTCCGGGACCAGTCGATGAGCAGTTCTTC. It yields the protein CASSVPGPVDEQFF.

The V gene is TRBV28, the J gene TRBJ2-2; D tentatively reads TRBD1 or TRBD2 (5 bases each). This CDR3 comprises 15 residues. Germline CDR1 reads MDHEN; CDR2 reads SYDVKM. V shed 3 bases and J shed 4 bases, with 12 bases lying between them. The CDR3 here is CASSFAGAGTGELFF. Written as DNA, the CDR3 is TGTGCCAGCAGTTTTGCCGGGGCGGGCACCGGGGAGCTGTTTTTT.

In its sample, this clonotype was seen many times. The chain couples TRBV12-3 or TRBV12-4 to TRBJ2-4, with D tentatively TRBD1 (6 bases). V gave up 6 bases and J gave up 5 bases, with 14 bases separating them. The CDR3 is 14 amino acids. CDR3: CASSADRKQNIQYF. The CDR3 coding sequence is TGTGCCAGCAGCGCGGACAGAAAGCAAAACATTCAGTACTTC.

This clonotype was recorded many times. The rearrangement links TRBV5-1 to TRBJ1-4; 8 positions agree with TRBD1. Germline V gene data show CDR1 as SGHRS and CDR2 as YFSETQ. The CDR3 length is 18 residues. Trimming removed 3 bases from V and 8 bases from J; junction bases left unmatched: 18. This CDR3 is CASSWRPKWTGLWEKLFF. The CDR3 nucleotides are TGCGCCAGCAGCTGGAGACCCAAGTGGACAGGGTTGTGGGAAAAACTGTTTTTT.

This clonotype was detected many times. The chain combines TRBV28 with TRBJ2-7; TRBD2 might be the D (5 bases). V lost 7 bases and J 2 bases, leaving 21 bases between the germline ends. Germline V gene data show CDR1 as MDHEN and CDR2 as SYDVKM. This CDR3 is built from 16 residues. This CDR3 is CASMFVRAGTTYEQYF. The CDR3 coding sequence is TGTGCCAGCATGTTTGTAAGGGCGGGTACGACCTACGAGCAGTACTTC.

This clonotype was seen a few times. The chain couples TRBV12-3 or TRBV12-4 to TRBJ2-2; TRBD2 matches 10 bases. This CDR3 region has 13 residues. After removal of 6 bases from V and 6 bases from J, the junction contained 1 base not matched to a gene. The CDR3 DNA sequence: TGTGCCAGCAGCGGGACTAGCGCCGGGGAGCTGTTTTTT. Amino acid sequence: CASSGTSAGELFF.

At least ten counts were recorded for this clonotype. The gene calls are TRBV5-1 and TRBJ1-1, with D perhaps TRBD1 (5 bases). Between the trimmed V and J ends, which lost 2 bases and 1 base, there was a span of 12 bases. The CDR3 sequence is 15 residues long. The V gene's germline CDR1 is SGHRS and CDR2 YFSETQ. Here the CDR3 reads CASSFERGSNTEAFF. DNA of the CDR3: TGCGCCAGCAGCTTCGAAAGGGGCTCGAACACTGAAGCTTTCTTT.

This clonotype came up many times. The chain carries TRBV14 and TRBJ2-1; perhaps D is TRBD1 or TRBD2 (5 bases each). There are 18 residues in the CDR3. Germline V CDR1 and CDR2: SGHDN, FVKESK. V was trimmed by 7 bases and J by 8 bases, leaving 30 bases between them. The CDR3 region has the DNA TGTGCCAGCACCCGAGGGGAGTTTGGGCCCTTTGCGGCGGATGAGCAGTTCTTC. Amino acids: CASTRGEFGPFAADEQFF. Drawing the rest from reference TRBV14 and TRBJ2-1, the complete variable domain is EAGVTQFPSHSVIEKGQTVTLRCDPISGHDNLYWYRRVMGKEIKFLLHFVKESKQDESGMPNNRFLAERTGGTYSTLKVQPAELEDSGVYFCASTRGEFGPFAADEQFFGPGTRLTVL.

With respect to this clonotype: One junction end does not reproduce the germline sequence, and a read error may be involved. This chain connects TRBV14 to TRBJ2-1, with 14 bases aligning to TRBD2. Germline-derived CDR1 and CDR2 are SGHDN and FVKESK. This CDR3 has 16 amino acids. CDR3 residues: CASSAGLAGAPHLGIF. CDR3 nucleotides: TGTGCCAGCAGCGCGGGACTAGCGGGAGCACCCCACCTCGGGATCTTC.

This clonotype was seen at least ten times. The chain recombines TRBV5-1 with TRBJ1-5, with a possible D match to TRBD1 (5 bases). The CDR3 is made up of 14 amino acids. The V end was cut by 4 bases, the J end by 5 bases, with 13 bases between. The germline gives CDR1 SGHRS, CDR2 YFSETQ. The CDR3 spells CASSKRGGDQPQHF. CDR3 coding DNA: TGCGCCAGCAGCAAAAGGGGAGGGGATCAGCCCCAGCATTTT. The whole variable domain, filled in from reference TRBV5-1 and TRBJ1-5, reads KAGVTQTPRYLIKTRGQQVTLSCSPISGHRSVSWYQQTPGQGLQFLFEYFSETQRNKGNFPGRFSGRQFSNSRSEMNVSTLELGDSALYLCASSKRGGDQPQHFGDGTRLSIL.

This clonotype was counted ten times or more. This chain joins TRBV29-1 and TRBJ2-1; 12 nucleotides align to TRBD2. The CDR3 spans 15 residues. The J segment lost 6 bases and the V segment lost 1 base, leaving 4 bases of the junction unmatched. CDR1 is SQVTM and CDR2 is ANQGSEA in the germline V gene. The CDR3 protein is CSVEGLAGGPNEQFF. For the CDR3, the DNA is TGCAGCGTTGAAGGGCTAGCGGGAGGGCCCAATGAGCAGTTCTTC.

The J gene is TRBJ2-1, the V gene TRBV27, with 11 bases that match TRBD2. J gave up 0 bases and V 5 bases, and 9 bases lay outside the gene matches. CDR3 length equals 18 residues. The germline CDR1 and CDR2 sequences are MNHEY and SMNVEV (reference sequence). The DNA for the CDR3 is TGTGCCAGCAGTCCGCCATCGGGGACTAGCGGCTCCTACAATGAGCAGTTCTTC. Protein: CASSPPSGTSGSYNEQFF.

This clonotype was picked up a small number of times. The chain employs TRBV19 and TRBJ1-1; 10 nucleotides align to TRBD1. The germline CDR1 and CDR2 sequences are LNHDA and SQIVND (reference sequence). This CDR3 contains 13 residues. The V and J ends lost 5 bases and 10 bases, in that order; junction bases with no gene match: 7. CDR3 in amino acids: CASSVGQGVGAFF. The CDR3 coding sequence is TGTGCCAGTAGTGTCGGACAGGGGGTTGGAGCTTTCTTT.

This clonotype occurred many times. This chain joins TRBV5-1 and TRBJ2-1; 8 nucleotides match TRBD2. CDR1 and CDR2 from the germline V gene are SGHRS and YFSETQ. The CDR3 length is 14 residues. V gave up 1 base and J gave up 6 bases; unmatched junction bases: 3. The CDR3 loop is CASSLQTSGNEQFF. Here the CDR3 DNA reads TGCGCCAGCAGCTTGCAAACTAGCGGCAATGAGCAGTTCTTC.